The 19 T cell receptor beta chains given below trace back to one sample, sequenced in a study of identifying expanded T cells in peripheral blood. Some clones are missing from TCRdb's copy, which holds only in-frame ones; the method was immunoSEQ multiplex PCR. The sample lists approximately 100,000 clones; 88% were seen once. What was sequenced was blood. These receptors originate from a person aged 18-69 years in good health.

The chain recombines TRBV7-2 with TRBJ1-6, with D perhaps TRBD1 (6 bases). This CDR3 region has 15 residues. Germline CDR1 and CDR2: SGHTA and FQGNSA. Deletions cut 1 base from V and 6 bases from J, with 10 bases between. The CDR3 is CASSLVGGFNSPLHF. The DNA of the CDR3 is TGTGCCAGCAGCTTAGTAGGGGGTTTTAATTCACCCCTCCACTTT.

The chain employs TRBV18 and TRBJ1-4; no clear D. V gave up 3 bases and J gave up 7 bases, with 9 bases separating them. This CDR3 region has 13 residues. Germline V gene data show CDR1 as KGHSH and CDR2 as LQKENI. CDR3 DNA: TGTGCCAGCTCACCGGCCAATGGTGAAAAACTGTTTTTT. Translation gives CASSPANGEKLFF.

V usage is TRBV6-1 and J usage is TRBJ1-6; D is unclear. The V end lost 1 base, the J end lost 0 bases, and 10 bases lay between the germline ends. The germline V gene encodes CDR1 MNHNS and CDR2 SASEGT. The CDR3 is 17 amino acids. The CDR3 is CASSEEGSFSYNSPLHF. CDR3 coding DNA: TGTGCCAGCAGTGAAGAAGGGTCTTTCTCCTATAATTCACCCCTCCACTTT.

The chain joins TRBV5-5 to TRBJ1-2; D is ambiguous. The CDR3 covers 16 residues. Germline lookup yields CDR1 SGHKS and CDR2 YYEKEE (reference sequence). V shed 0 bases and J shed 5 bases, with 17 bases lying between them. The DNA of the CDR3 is TGTGCCAGCAGCTTGGGGAGGGCTAGAACCCCTTATGGCTACACCTTC. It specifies CASSLGRARTPYGYTF.

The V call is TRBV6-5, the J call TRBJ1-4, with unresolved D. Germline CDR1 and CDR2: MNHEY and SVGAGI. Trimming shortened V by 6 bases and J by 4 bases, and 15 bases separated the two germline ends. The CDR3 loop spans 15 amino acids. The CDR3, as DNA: TGTGCCAGCAGAGGATGGACCGTGAATAATGAAAAACTGTTTTTT. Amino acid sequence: CASRGWTVNNEKLFF.

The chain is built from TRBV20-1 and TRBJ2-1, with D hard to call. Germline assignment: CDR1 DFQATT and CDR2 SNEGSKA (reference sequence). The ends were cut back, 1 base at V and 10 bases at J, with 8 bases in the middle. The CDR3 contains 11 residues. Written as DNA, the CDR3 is TGCAGTGCTAGAGTGGGCGGCGAGCAGTTCTTC. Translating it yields CSARVGGEQFF.

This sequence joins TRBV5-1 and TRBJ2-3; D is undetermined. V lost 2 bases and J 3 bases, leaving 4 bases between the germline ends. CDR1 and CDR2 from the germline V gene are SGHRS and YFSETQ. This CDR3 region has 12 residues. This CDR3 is CASSFRTDTQYF. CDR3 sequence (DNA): TGCGCCAGCAGCTTTAGGACAGATACGCAGTATTTT.

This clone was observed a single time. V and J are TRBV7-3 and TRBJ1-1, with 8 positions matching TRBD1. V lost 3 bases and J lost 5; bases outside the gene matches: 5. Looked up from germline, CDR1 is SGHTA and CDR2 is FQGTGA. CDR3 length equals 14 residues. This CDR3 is CASSLDRESTEAFF. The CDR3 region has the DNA TGTGCCAGCAGCTTGGACAGGGAGAGTACTGAAGCTTTCTTT.

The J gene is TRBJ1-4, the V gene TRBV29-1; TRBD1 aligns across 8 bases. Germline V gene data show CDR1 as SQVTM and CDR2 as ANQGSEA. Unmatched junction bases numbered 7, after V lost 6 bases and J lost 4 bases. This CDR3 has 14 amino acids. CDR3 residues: CSVGRTGINEKLFF. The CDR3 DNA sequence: TGCAGCGTGGGCAGGACAGGGATTAATGAAAAACTGTTTTTT.

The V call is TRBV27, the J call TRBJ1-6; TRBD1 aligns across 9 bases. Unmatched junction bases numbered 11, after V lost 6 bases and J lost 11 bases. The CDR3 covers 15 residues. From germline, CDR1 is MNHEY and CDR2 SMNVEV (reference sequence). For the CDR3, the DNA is TGTGCCAGCAGCTCCGTTTTGGACAGGGGTCCACCCCTCCACTTT. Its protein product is CASSSVLDRGPPLHF.

CDR3 loop: CASSLTLTNEKLFF. For the CDR3, the DNA is TGTGCCAGCAGCCTCACTTTAACTAATGAAAAACTGTTTTTT. J is TRBJ1-4 and V is TRBV6-5; no firm D call. Trimming took off 6 bases at V and 1 base at J, with 9 bases between the two ends. Germline CDR1 reads MNHEY; CDR2 reads SVGAGI. The CDR3 spans 14 residues.

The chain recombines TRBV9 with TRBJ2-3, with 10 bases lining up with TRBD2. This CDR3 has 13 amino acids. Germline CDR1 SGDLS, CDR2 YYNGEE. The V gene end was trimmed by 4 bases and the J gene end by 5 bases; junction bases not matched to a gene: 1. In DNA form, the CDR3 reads TGTGCCAGCAGCCCTAGCGGGAGAGATACGCAGTATTTT. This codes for CASSPSGRDTQYF. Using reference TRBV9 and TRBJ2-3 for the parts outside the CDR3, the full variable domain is DSGVTQTPKHLITATGQRVTLRCSPRSGDLSVYWYQQSLDQGLQFLIQYYNGEERAKGNILERFSAQQFPDLHSELNLSSLELGDSALYFCASSPSGRDTQYFGPGTRLTVL.

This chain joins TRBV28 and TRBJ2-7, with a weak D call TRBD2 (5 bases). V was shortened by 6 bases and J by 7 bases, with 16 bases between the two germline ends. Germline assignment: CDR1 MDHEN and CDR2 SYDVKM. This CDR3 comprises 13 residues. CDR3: CASRVYGRGEQYF. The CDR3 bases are TGTGCCAGCAGAGTTTATGGGAGAGGGGAGCAGTACTTC.

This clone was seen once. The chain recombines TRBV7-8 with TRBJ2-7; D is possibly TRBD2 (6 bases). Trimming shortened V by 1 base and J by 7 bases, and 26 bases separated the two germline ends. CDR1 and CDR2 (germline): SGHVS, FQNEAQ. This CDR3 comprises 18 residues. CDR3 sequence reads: CASSLDPVGQPLGREQYF. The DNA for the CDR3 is TGTGCCAGCAGCTTAGACCCAGTGGGGCAGCCCCTTGGGAGGGAGCAGTACTTC.

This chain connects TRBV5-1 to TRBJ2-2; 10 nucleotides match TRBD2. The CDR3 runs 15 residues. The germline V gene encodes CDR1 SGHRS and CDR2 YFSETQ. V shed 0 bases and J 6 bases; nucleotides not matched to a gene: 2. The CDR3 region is CASSLVLAGAGELFF. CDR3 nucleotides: TGCGCCAGCAGCTTGGTCCTAGCGGGGGCCGGGGAGCTGTTTTTT.

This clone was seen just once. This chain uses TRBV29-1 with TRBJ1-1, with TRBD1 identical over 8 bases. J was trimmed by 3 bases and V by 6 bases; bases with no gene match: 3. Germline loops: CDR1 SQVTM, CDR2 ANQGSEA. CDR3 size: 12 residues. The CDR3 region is CSVNRGDTEAFF. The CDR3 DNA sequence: TGCAGCGTAAACAGGGGGGACACTGAAGCTTTCTTT.

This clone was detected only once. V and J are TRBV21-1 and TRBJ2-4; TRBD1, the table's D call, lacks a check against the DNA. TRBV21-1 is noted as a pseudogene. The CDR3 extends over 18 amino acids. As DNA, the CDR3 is TGTGCCAGCAGCAAACCCGGACAGGTCATCATAGCCAAAAACATTCAGTACTTC. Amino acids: CASSKPGQVIIAKNIQYF.

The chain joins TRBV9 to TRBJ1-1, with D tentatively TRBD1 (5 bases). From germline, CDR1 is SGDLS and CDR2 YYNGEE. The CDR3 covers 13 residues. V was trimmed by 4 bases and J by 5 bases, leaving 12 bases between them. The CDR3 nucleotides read TGTGCCAGCAGCCCCCACGAGGGGACTGAAGCTTTCTTT. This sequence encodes CASSPHEGTEAFF.

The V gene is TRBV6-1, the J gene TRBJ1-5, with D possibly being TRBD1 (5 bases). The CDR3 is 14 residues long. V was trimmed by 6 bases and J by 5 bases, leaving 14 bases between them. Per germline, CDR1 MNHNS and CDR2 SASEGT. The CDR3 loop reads CASSDPGGYQPQHF. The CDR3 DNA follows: TGTGCCAGCAGCGACCCGGGGGGGTATCAGCCCCAGCATTTT.